A single sample is the source of the 7 T cell receptor beta chains below, sequenced in a study of blood T cell repertoires in COVID-19. The repertoire was sequenced with immunoSEQ multiplex PCR; TCRdb's copy has only in-frame clones and lacks some. The sample has about 380,000 clones; 87% are singletons. Material for sequencing was PBMCs or T cells enriched from blood (not recorded which). The origin of the receptors is a man aged 25 to 40 who had recovered from COVID-19.

The J gene is TRBJ2-2, the V gene TRBV7-9; no reliable D call. Per the germline V gene, CDR1 is SEHNR and CDR2 is FQNEAQ (reference sequence). This CDR3 has 16 residues. V gave up 2 bases and J gave up 3 bases, with 13 bases separating them. This chain's CDR3 is CASSLYGLVDTGELFF. In nucleotides, the CDR3 is TGTGCCAGCAGCTTATACGGTCTAGTGGACACCGGGGAGCTGTTTTTT.

There are a few counts of this clone. The gene calls are TRBV2 and TRBJ1-3, with TRBD1 identical over 9 bases. Germline values: CDR1 SNHLY, CDR2 FYNNEI. Trimming took 4 bases from V and 4 from J; bases not matched to a gene: 11. This CDR3 is built from 17 residues. The CDR3 DNA follows: TGTGCCAGCAGTGTAGCGGGACAGGGTTTCTCCGGAAACACCATATATTTT. As protein: CASSVAGQGFSGNTIYF.

The chain is built from TRBV9 and TRBJ1-2, with 7 bases fitting TRBD1. V dropped 4 bases and J dropped 4; count of bases not matched to a gene: 16. Looked up from germline, CDR1 is SGDLS and CDR2 is YYNGEE. The CDR3 totals 17 residues. The CDR3 here is CASSPAGGQVPFYGYTF. CDR3 DNA: TGTGCCAGCAGCCCAGCCGGCGGACAGGTCCCCTTCTATGGCTACACCTTC.

The chain combines TRBV7-2 with TRBJ1-3, with TRBD1 identical over 7 bases. The V segment lost 0 bases and the J segment 4 bases; nucleotides outside the gene matches: 6. The CDR3 is 16 residues long. Germline V CDR1 and CDR2: SGHTA, FQGNSA. The CDR3 DNA sequence: TGTGCCAGCAGCTTAGCCCAGTGGGACAGCGGAAACACCATATATTTT. Its translation: CASSLAQWDSGNTIYF.

The rearrangement joins TRBV12-3 or TRBV12-4 to TRBJ2-3; 7 bases are a match to TRBD1. The CDR3 runs to 13 residues. After removal of 4 bases from V and 5 bases from J, the junction contained 3 bases not matched to a gene. The CDR3 DNA sequence: TGTGCCAGCAGTTACAGGGGCGAAGATACGCAGTATTTT. Translating gives CASSYRGEDTQYF.

This clone was picked up a small number of times. The V gene is TRBV4-1, the J gene TRBJ1-2, with a possible D match to TRBD1 (6 bases). V was cut by 5 bases and J by 5 bases, with 21 bases left in between. The germline gives CDR1 MGHRA, CDR2 YSYEKL. This CDR3 has 16 amino acids. CDR3 protein: CASSREGHSSLYGYTF. The CDR3 nucleotides are TGCGCCAGCAGCAGAGAGGGACATTCTTCTTTGTATGGCTACACCTTC.

This clone has more than one count but fewer than ten. The genes are TRBV11-2 and TRBJ1-2; D not certain. This CDR3 spans 14 amino acids. CDR1 and CDR2 (germline): SGHAT, FQNNGV. V lost 1 base, J lost 4 bases, and 10 bases lay in between. For the CDR3, the DNA is TGTGCCAGCAGCTTAGGGACGGACTTCTATGGCTACACCTTC. This translates into CASSLGTDFYGYTF.